This T cell receptor (beta chain) emerged from a study of CD8 T cells in ankylosing spondylitis. General study results and limits: Earlier authors reported some of these motif variants in reactive arthritis synovial fluid and blood. Reportedly, disease-linked clones are significantly enriched in ankylosing spondylitis patients' matched synovial fluid. The study identified a TCR beta motif of seven or eight highly homologous variants that appeared characteristic of ankylosing spondylitis blood.

CDR3 length: 13 residues. V lost 5 bases and J 0 bases, leaving 5 bases between the germline ends. This clonotype was counted many times. The antigen remains undetermined. Via MiXCR, TCRdb re-called the 5' RACE reads, giving one row per CDR3 protein. The sample contains roughly 120,000 distinct CDR3 sequences, roughly 15% of which appear only once. This chain joins TRBV12-3 or TRBV12-4 and TRBJ1-5; D unresolved. This TCR derives from a female donor with ankylosing spondylitis or in good health (not recorded which). Sequencing was done on a sample of blood, either unsorted or a sorted T cell fraction (not recorded which). This chain's CDR3 is CASSDGSNQPQHF. As DNA, the CDR3 is TGTGCCAGCAGTGACGGTAGCAATCAGCCCCAGCATTTT.